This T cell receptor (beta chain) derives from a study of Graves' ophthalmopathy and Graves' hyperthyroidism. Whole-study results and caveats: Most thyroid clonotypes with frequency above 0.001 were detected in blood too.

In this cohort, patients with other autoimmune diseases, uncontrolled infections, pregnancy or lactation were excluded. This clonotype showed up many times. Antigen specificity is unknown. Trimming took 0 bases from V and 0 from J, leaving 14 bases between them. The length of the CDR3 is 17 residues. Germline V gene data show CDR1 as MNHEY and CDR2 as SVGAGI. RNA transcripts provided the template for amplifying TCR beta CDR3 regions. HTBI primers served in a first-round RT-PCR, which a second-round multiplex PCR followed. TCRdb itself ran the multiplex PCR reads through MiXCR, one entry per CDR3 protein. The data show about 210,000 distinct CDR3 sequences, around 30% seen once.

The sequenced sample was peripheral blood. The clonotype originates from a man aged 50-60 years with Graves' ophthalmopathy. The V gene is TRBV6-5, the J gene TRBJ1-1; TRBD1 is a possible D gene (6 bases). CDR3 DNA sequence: TGTGCCAGCAGTTACTCGACCCCCACAGGGTTGAACACTGAAGCTTTCTTT. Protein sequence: CASSYSTPTGLNTEAFF.